This TCR beta chain was recovered during a study of control samples from healthy donors and cancer patients (TCRdb year 2020). The CDR1 and CDR2 encoded by the germline V gene (reference sequence) are LGHDT and YNNKEL. The junction shows trimming of 4 bases on V and 0 bases on J, and the gene matches do not reach 5 bases of it. Including the terminal cysteine and phenylalanine, the CDR3 comprises 16 residues. Just the 48-base CDR3 DNA is kept, in frame starting at base 1. The library was made by the immunoSEQ multiplex PCR assay. This immuneACCESS table, as held by TCRdb, lists in-frame sequences with V and J called but not all clones. Of the missing ones, under half trace to an unresolved V gene in checked studies; the others have no known cause. Present in this sample are 95,000 to 100,000 clones, approximately 78% of which were seen just once. The ten largest clones capture more than 1.5% of the sample.

Concerning this clone itself: Its antigen has not been determined. Base qualities are not recorded, but no much larger clone differs from it by a single base.

Sequenced input: blood. The sequence derives from a man in his 60s in good health. The sequence links TRBV3-1 (or the pseudogene TRBV3-2) to TRBJ2-2; 7 nucleotides in the junction match TRBD1. CDR3 sequence: CASSPPRGSNTGELFF. At the DNA level, the sequence is TGTGCCAGCAGCCCGCCCAGGGGGTCGAACACCGGGGAGCTGTTTTTT.